This TCR beta chain was recovered during a study of blood T cell repertoires in COVID-19. Overall study context: Specimens from acute and convalescent COVID-19 originated in the United States, Italy and Spain.

J lost 4 bases, V lost 6 bases, and 4 bases had no gene match. The CDR3 consists of 13 residues. Germline assignment: CDR1 MNHEY and CDR2 SVGAGI. Per the authors' pipeline: Amplification from reference gene primers served as the basis for estimated nucleated cell counts. This table comes from immunoSEQ multiplex PCR, and its TCRdb copy is limited to in-frame clones, with some not included. V and J calls and clone size follow that table, whereas D and trimming were derived from the DNA. The sample contains 150,000 to 200,000 clones, over 75% of which appear only once. V is TRBV6-5 and J is TRBJ1-2; the match to TRBD1 covers 8 bases. The TCR was taken from a man in his 60s with active or convalescent COVID-19. The source material was peripheral blood. CDR3 DNA sequence: TGTGCCAGCAGCCCGGGACAGGCCTATGGCTACACCTTC. Translation gives CASSPGQAYGYTF.